Below, one T cell receptor (beta chain) is given with its context. This sample is drawn from a study of blood T cell repertoires in COVID-19. TCRdb's copy holds only in-frame clones and misses some; the assay was immunoSEQ multiplex PCR. The sample yields roughly 200,000 clones, about 80% seen once. CDR3 length: 15 residues. Germline V gene sequence: CDR1 SNHLY, CDR2 FYNNEI. The V end was cut by 6 bases, the J end by 0 bases, with 14 bases between. The sample comprised peripheral blood. The sequence was obtained from a man in his fifties with active or convalescent COVID-19. The chain carries TRBV2 and TRBJ2-5; D may be TRBD2 (7 bases). This chain's CDR3 is CASRGGDTYQETQYF. In DNA, the CDR3 is TGTGCCAGCAGGGGGGGGGACACCTACCAAGAGACCCAGTACTTC.